Listed below are T cell receptor beta chains from one sample, sequenced in a study of blood T cell repertoires in COVID-19. Libraries were prepared by immunoSEQ multiplex PCR; TCRdb keeps only in-frame clonotypes and omits some of them. The table has 200,000 to 250,000 clones, about 80% seen once. Source material: peripheral blood. These receptors were taken from a woman in her sixties or seventies with acute or convalescent COVID-19. Each CDR3 is given with its conserved first and last residue. A D gene is named only where the DNA matches it firmly. Clone size is shown for a subset of rows, as once, few, many or a class of expanded clone.

D gene	clone size	CDR3 length	J gene	V gene	CDR3 DNA	CDR3 protein
-	-	13	TRBJ1-5	TRBV2	TGTGCCAGCAGAGGGACACACAATCAGCCCCAGCATTTT	CASRGTHNQPQHF
TRBD2	once	19	TRBJ2-1	TRBV14	TGTGCCAGCAGCCACCAGCCCGGGACTAGCGGGGGGGCCGTCAATGAGCAGTTCTTC	CASSHQPGTSGGAVNEQFF
TRBD1	-	13	TRBJ1-2	TRBV2	TGTGCCAGCAGAAGTAGACAGGGCTATGGCTACACCTTC	CASRSRQGYGYTF
-	-	15	TRBJ2-7	TRBV3-1/TRBV3-2	TGTGCCAGCAGCCAAGCGGGGGTCGGGACCTACGAGCAGTACTTC	CASSQAGVGTYEQYF
-	-	13	TRBJ1-2	TRBV2	TGTGCCAGCAGTGGAGGAGGAGGGTACGGCTACACCTTC	CASSGGGGYGYTF
TRBD2	-	17	TRBJ2-3	TRBV30	TGTGCCTGGAGTAGGACTCGCGGACTAGCTTCCCGAGATACGCAGTATTTT	CAWSRTRGLASRDTQYF
TRBD1	-	16	TRBJ1-2	TRBV4-2	TGTGCCAGCAGCCAAGATCTTGGACAGGGGGCCTATGGCTACACCTTC	CASSQDLGQGAYGYTF
-	-	15	TRBJ2-7	TRBV27	TGTGCCAGCAGTTCCTATCTAGGGGTGGTGAAAGAGCAGTACTTC	CASSSYLGVVKEQYF
-	-	16	TRBJ1-1	TRBV11-1	TGTGCCAGCAGCTTATATAGACAGACTGTGAACACTGAAGCTTTCTTT	CASSLYRQTVNTEAFF
-	-	17	TRBJ1-2	TRBV7-2	TGTGCCAGCAGCCTACGGGCCTCGGAGGGAGCTAACTATGGCTACACCTTC	CASSLRASEGANYGYTF
-	-	15	TRBJ1-2	TRBV4-1	TGCGCCAGCAGCCAAGTCCAGGGAGGAAGCTATGGCTACACCTTC	CASSQVQGGSYGYTF
-	-	13	TRBJ1-4	TRBV2	TGTGCCAGCAGTGAATCGCGGAATGAAAAACTGTTTTTT	CASSESRNEKLFF
-	-	12	TRBJ1-2	TRBV19	TGTGCCAGTAGAAGTTGGGCATACGAAGATACCTTC	CASRSWAYEDTF
TRBD2	-	16	TRBJ2-3	TRBV3-1/TRBV3-2	TGTGCCAGCAGCTCAACCTTAGCGGGGGGGCTTGATACGCAGTATTTT	CASSSTLAGGLDTQYF
-	-	12	TRBJ2-7	TRBV28	TGTGCCAGCAGTTTAGGTTTGGGAGTGCAGTACTTC	CASSLGLGVQYF
-	-	17	TRBJ2-1	TRBV7-8	TGTGCCAGCAGCTTAGTAGGTGATTGGACACCCTACAATGAGCAGTTCTTC	CASSLVGDWTPYNEQFF
-	-	13	TRBJ2-1	TRBV6-2/TRBV6-3	TGTGCCAGCAGTTTGGGGCCCACCAATGAGCAGTTCTTC	CASSLGPTNEQFF
TRBD1	-	17	TRBJ1-4	TRBV6-6	TGTGCCAGCAGTCGCGATCCACAGGGGGCCGGGGGTGAAAAACTGTTTTTT	CASSRDPQGAGGEKLFF
TRBD1	many	19	TRBJ1-1	TRBV20-1	TGCAGTGCTAGTTTTCCCTGGGACAGGGCGAAACCTATGAACACTGAAGCTTTCTTT	CSASFPWDRAKPMNTEAFF
-	-	15	TRBJ2-3	TRBV4-1	TGCGCCAGCAGCCAAGTTGGCCAGGGAAGCGATACGCAGTATTTT	CASSQVGQGSDTQYF